This T cell receptor beta chain is drawn from a study of blood T cell repertoires in COVID-19. Background on the study: The cDNA or gDNA used as material had been derived from T cells, B-cell-depleted T cells, or PBMCs.

TCRdb's copy holds only in-frame clones and misses some; the assay was immunoSEQ multiplex PCR. The repertoire consists of under 250,000 clones, with around nine tenths occurring once and the leading ten covering about 4%. CDR1 and CDR2 from the germline V gene are SGHTS and YDEGEE. This CDR3 has 12 residues. V shed 7 bases and J shed 3 bases, with 8 bases lying between them. This sequence was found in a woman younger than 45 with acute COVID-19. The sequenced sample consisted of PBMCs or T cells enriched from blood (not recorded which). The chain joins TRBV5-8 to TRBJ1-5; D unclear. Here the CDR3 reads CASANPNQPQHF. The CDR3 DNA follows: TGTGCCAGCGCTAACCCCAATCAGCCCCAGCATTTT. Full variable domain (outside the CDR3, taken from reference TRBV5-8 and TRBJ1-5): EAGVTQSPTHLIKTRGQQATLRCSPISGHTSVYWYQQALGLGLQFLLWYDEGEERNRGNFPPRFSGRQFPNYSSELNVNALELEDSALYLCASANPNQPQHFGDGTRLSIL.